This T cell receptor (beta chain) came from a study of cytomegalovirus exposure and HLA in healthy donors. The PCR made use of 60 Vbeta and 13 Jbeta primers. TCRdb's copy holds only in-frame clones and misses some; the assay was immunoSEQ multiplex PCR. The sample shows some 100,000 clones, less than 75% of them seen only once. This clone has more than one count but fewer than ten. Trimming shortened V by 5 bases and J by 1 base, and 8 bases separated the two germline ends. CDR3 length: 13 residues. Germline V gene lookup returns CDR1 SGHTA and CDR2 FQGTGA. The clonotype comes from a woman aged 30 to 39 in good health and CMV-seropositive. The genes are TRBV7-3 and TRBJ1-1; possibly TRBD1 for D (5 bases). Sequencing was performed on PBMCs. Here the CDR3 DNA reads TGTGCCAGCAGCGCGACAGCGAACACTGAAGCTTTCTTT. Protein: CASSATANTEAFF.